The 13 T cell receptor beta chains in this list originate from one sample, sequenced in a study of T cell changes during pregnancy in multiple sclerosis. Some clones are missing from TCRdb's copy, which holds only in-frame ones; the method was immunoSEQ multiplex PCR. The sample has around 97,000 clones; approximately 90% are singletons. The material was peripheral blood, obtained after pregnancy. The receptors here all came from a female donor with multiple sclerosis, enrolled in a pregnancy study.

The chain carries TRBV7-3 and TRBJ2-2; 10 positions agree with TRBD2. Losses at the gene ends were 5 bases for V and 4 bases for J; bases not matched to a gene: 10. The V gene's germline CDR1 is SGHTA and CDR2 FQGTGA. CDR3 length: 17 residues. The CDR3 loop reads CASSPSLLAGVTGELFF. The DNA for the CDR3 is TGTGCCAGCAGCCCAAGCCTTCTAGCGGGAGTCACCGGGGAGCTGTTTTTT.

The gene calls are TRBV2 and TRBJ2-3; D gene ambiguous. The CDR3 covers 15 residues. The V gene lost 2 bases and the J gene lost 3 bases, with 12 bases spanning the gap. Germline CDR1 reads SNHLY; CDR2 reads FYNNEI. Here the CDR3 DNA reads TGTGCCAGCAGTGAATCGGTTAGTGTAACAGATACGCAGTATTTT. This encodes CASSESVSVTDTQYF.

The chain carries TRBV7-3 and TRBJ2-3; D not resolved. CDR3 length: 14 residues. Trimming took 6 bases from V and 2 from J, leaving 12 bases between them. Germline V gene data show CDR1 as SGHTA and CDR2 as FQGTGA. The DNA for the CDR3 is TGTGCCAGCAGTCTTGGTGCTATCACAGATACGCAGTATTTT. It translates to CASSLGAITDTQYF.

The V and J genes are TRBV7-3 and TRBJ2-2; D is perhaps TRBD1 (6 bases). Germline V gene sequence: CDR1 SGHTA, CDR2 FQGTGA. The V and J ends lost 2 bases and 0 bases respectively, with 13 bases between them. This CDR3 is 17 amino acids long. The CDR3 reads CASSLVGAGANTGELFF. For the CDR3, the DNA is TGTGCCAGCAGCTTAGTTGGGGCAGGGGCGAACACCGGGGAGCTGTTTTTT.

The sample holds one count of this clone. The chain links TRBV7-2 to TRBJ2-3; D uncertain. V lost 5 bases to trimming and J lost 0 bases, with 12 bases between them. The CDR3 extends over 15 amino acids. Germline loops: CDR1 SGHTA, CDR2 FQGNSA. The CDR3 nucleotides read TGTGCCAGCAGCCCCCCCTGGCAAAGCACAGATACGCAGTATTTT. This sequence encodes CASSPPWQSTDTQYF.

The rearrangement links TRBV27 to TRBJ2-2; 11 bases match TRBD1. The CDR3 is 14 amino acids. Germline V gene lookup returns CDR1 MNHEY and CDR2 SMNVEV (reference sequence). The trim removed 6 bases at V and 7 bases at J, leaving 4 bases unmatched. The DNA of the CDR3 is TGTGCCAGCAGGAGGACAGGGGGCAACGGGGAGCTGTTTTTT. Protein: CASRRTGGNGELFF.

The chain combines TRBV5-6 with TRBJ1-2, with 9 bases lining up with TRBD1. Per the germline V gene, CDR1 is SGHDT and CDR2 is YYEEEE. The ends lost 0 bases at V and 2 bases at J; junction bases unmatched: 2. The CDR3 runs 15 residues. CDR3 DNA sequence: TGTGCCAGCAGCTTGGACAGGGGGCGAAACTATGGCTACACCTTC. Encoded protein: CASSLDRGRNYGYTF. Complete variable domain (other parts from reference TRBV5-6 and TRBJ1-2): DAGVTQSPTHLIKTRGQQVTLRCSPKSGHDTVSWYQQALGQGPQFIFQYYEEEERQRGNFPDRFSGHQFPNYSSELNVNALLLGDSALYLCASSLDRGRNYGYTFGSGTRLTVV.

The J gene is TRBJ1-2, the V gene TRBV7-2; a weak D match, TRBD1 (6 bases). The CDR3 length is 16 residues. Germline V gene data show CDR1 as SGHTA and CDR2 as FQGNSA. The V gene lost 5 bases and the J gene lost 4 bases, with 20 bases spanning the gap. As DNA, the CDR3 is TGTGCCAGCAGCCCAGCGGGGGGGCCTATAGGCTATGGCTACACCTTC. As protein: CASSPAGGPIGYGYTF.

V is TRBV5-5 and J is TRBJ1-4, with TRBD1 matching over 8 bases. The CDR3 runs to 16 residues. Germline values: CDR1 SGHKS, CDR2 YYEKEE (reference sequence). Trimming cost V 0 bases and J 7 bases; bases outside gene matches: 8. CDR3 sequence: CASSLGTGSATEKLFF. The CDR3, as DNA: TGTGCCAGCAGCTTGGGGACAGGGTCCGCGACTGAAAAACTGTTTTTT.

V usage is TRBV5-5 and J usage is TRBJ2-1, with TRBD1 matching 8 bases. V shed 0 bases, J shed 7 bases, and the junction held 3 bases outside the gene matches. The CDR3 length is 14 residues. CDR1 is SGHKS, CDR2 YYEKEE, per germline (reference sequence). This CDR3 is CASSLDRGNNEQFF. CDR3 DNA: TGTGCCAGCAGCTTGGACAGGGGGAATAATGAGCAGTTCTTC.

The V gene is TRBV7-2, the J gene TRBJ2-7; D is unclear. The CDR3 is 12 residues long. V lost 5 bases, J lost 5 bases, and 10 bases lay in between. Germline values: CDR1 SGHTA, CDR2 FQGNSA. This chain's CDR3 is CASSPTLDEQYF. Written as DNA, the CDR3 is TGTGCCAGCAGCCCTACCCTGGACGAGCAGTACTTC.

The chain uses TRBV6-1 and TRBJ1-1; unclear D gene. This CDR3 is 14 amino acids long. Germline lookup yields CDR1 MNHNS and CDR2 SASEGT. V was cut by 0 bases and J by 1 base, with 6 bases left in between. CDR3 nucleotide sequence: TGTGCCAGCAGTGAAGCGGGGAGGAACACTGAAGCTTTCTTT. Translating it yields CASSEAGRNTEAFF.

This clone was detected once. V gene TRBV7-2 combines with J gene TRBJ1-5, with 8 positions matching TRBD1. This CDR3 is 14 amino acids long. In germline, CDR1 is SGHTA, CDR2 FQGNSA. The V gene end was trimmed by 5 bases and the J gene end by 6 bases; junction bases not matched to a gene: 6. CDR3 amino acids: CASSPDRGGQPQHF. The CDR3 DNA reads TGTGCCAGCAGCCCAGACAGGGGAGGTCAGCCCCAGCATTTT.